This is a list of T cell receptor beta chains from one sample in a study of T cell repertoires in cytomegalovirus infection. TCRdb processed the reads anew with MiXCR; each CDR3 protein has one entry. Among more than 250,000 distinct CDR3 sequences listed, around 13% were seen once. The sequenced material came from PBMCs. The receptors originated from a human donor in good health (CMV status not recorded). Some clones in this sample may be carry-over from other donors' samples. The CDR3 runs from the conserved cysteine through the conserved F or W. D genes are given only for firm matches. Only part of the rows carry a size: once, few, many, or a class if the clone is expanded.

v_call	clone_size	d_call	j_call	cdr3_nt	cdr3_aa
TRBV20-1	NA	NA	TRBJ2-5	TGCAGTGCTAGATCCTCCCGTGAGACCCAGTACTTC	CSARSSRETQYF
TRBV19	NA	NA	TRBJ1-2	TGTGCCAGCCTCAGCAGGCCGCCGGGAGGCTACACCTTC	CASLSRPPGGYTF
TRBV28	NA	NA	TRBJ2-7	TGTGCCAGCAGTTCGGACAGTTACTCCTACGAGCAGTACTTC	CASSSDSYSYEQYF
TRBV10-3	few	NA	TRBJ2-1	TGTGCCATCAGTGATTCGGTGAGCTCCTACAATGAGCAGTTCTTC	CAISDSVSSYNEQFF
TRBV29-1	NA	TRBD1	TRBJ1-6	TGCAGCGCTAAGGACAGGGATTCCCTCCACTTT	CSAKDRDSLHF
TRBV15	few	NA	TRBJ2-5	TGTGCCACCAGCAGAGGGACAGTAGAGACCCAGTACTTC	CATSRGTVETQYF
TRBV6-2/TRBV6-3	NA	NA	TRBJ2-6	TGTGCCAGCGTTCTGTCTGGGGCCAACGTCCTGACTTTC	CASVLSGANVLTF
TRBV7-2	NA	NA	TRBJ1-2	TGTGCCAGCAGCTCCACTGCCGGTCTGGACTATGGCTACACCTTC	CASSSTAGLDYGYTF
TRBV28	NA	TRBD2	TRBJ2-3	TGTGCCAGCAGTCCATCTAGCGGGAGTGGAGATACGCAGTATTTT	CASSPSSGSGDTQYF
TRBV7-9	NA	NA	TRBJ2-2	TGTACCAGCAGCTTTTGGGCGAACACCGGGGAGCTGTTTTTT	CTSSFWANTGELFF
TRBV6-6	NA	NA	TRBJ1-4	TGTGCCAGCACTGACCCCACTGACAATGAAAAACTGTTTTTT	CASTDPTDNEKLFF
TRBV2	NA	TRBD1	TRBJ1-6	TGTGCCAGCACCCCCGGGACAGCTAATTCACCCCTCCACTTT	CASTPGTANSPLHF
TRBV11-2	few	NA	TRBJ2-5	TGTGCCAGCAGCTGGCAACTCCTAGGGGAGACCCAGTACTTC	CASSWQLLGETQYF
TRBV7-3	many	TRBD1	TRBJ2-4	TGTGCCAGCAGACCCCCCGGGACAGGGTCCCTTCCTCTAGCCAAAAACATTCAGTACTTC	CASRPPGTGSLPLAKNIQYF
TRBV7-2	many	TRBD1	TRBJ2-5	TGTGCCAGCAGGGGACAGGGAGGAGAGACCCAGTACTTC	CASRGQGGETQYF
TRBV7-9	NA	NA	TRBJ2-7	TGTGCCAGCAACTCGTTGGGGGGAAAATCCTACGAGCAGTACTTC	CASNSLGGKSYEQYF
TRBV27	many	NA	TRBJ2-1	TGTGCCAGCAGTTTTATCGGGGAGACCAACAATGAGCAGTTCTTC	CASSFIGETNNEQFF
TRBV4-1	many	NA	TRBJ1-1	TGCGCCAGCAGCCAACCCGGGGCAGGCCTCTATGAAGCTTTCTTT	CASSQPGAGLYEAFF
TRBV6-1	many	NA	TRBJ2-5	TGTGCCACCAAACAGACGACCCGCCAGGAGACCCAGTACTTC	CATKQTTRQETQYF
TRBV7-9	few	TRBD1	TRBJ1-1	TGTGCCAGTACCCGGGACAGGGGCCAAACTGAAGCTTTCTTT	CASTRDRGQTEAFF
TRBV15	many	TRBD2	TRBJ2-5	TGTGCCACCAGCAACGGGGGGGACTTAGAGACCCAGTACTTC	CATSNGGDLETQYF
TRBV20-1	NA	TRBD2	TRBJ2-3	TGCAGTGCTATTTCTAGCGGGGGGGCCACAGATACGCAGTATTTT	CSAISSGGATDTQYF
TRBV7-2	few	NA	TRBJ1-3	TGTGCCAGCAGCCCCTTACCTGGAAACACCATATATTTT	CASSPLPGNTIYF
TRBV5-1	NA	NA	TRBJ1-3	TGCGCCAGCAGCTTGGAGTCGCCTAGAGATTCCTCTGGAAACACCATATATTTT	CASSLESPRDSSGNTIYF
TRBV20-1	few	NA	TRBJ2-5	TGCAGTGCTAGCCCCCTTCCGGGGCGCGAGTCGGAGACCCAGTACTTC	CSASPLPGRESETQYF
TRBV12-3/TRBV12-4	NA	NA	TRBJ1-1	TGTGCCAGCAGTTTGAACACGGGTGAAGCTTTCTTT	CASSLNTGEAFF
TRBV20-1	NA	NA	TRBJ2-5	TGCAGTGCTAGACCCGCCATGGTGACCCAGTACTTC	CSARPAMVTQYF
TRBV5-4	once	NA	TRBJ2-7	TGTGCCAGCAGCTTGGGGGATGGGGCTTACTCCTACGAGCAGTACTTC	CASSLGDGAYSYEQYF
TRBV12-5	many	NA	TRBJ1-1	TGTGCTAGTGGTTTGGTACCTGGGACTGAAGCTTTCTTT	CASGLVPGTEAFF
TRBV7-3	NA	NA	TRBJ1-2	TGTGCCAGCAGCCCCGGGCGGGTTTATGGCTACACCTTC	CASSPGRVYGYTF
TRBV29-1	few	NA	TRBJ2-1	TGCAGCGTTGTTTTCGCGGTGGACAATGAGCAGTTCTTC	CSVVFAVDNEQFF
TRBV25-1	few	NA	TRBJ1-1	TGTGCCAGCAGTGTCCTGAAGAACACTGAAGCTTTCTTT	CASSVLKNTEAFF
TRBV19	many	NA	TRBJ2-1	TGTGCCAGTACGTTGGGCCCGGATGAGCAGTTCTTC	CASTLGPDEQFF
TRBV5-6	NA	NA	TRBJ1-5	TGTGCCAGCAGCCAATACTACCGGGCCCAGCCTCTCCCCCAGCATTTT	CASSQYYRAQPLPQHF
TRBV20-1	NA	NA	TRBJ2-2	TGCAGTGCTAGGCTAGGGAACACCGGGGAGCTGTTTTTT	CSARLGNTGELFF
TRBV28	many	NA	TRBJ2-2	TGTGCCAGCAGTTTCGGGGGGCCGGTCACCGGGGAGCTGTTTTTT	CASSFGGPVTGELFF
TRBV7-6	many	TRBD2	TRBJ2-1	TGTGCCAGCAGCTTATCCGGGGGGGTCTACAATGAGCAGTTCTTC	CASSLSGGVYNEQFF
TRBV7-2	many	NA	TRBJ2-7	TGTGCCAGCAGCTTATTCGGGGGTGGTTATCAGCAGTACTTC	CASSLFGGGYQQYF
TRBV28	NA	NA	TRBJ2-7	TGTGCCAGCACGGTGGGGGGGGCTTTTAACGAGCAGTACTTC	CASTVGGAFNEQYF
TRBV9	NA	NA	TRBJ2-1	TGTGCCAGCAGCGTCACGGGACGACCGTCCAATGAGCAGTTCTTC	CASSVTGRPSNEQFF
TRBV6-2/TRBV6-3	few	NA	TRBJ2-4	TGTGCCAGCAGTACCGGACAGTTAGCCAAAAACATTCAGTACTTC	CASSTGQLAKNIQYF
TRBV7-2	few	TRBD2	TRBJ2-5	TGTGCCAGCAGCTTAGGCGGGAGGGTTGAGACCCAGTACTTC	CASSLGGRVETQYF
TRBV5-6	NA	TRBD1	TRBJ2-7	TGTGCCAGCAGCCAGAAAAAATGGACAGGATTATCCAATGACTACGAGCAGTACTTC	CASSQKKWTGLSNDYEQYF
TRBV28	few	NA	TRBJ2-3	TGTGCCAGCAGTTTAGCGACAGGATTCACAGATACGCAGTATTTT	CASSLATGFTDTQYF
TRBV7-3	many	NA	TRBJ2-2	TGTGCCAGCAGACTAGCTAGCGTGGGCACCGGGGAGCTGTTTTTT	CASRLASVGTGELFF
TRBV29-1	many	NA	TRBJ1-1	TGCAGCGTTGGGCCCGGGGGGACCCCGACTGAAGCTTTCTTT	CSVGPGGTPTEAFF
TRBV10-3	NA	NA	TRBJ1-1	TGTGCCATCAGTGGAGGGACTGAAGCTTTCTTT	CAISGGTEAFF
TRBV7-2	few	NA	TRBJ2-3	TGTGCCAGCAGCTTAGGGGTTAGCGGAGCCGGGACAGATACGCAGTATTTT	CASSLGVSGAGTDTQYF
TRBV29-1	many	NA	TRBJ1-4	TGCAGCGTTGGGGAAGTTGAGGGGCCGAATAATGAAAAACTGTTTTTT	CSVGEVEGPNNEKLFF